Listed below are T cell receptor beta chains from one sample, sequenced in a study of T cell responses to AZD1222 COVID-19 vaccine. Sequencing was performed with immunoSEQ multiplex PCR; in TCRdb, only in-frame clones are kept and a portion is missing. The table has around 140,000 clones, approximately 88% seen once. Sequences were derived from peripheral blood, sampled 28 days after the second dose of the MenACWY control vaccine. The receptors were gathered from an adult who received the MenACWY meningococcal vaccine as a control. Both conserved end residues are part of each CDR3. A D gene is named only where the DNA matches it firmly. Rows give clone size only sometimes, using once, few, many, or a class for an expanded clone.

>TRBJ1-1|NA|TRBV27|NA
TGTGCCAGCAGTTTCGGGTCTATGAGGTCCTACACTGAAGCTTTCTTT
CASSFGSMRSYTEAFF
>TRBJ2-3|NA|TRBV7-9|NA
TGTGCCAGCAGCTTAGTTGGCGATACGCAGTATTTT
CASSLVGDTQYF
>TRBJ2-3|TRBD2|TRBV19|NA
TGTGCCAGTAGTGTAGCGGGAGTAGGGACAGATACGCAGTATTTT
CASSVAGVGTDTQYF
>TRBJ1-4|NA|TRBV5-1|NA
TGCGCCAGCAGCTTGCCGGGGCCAGCAACTAATGAAAAACTGTTTTTT
CASSLPGPATNEKLFF
>TRBJ1-2|NA|TRBV7-9|once
TGTGCCAGCAGCTTAGGGGGTCCTGAGTTCTACACCTTC
CASSLGGPEFYTF
>TRBJ2-7|NA|TRBV29-1|NA
TGCAGCGTTGGTTTTGGGGTCCCAGACGAGCAGTACTTC
CSVGFGVPDEQYF
>TRBJ1-5|NA|TRBV10-3|NA
TGTGCCACCCAAGACAGGACCCGCTCGGATCAGCCCCAGCATTTT
CATQDRTRSDQPQHF
>TRBJ1-1|NA|TRBV27|NA
TGTGCCAGCAGTAGCAGGGGAAACACTGAAGCTTTCTTT
CASSSRGNTEAFF
>TRBJ2-5|NA|TRBV5-4|NA
TGTGCCAGCAGCTCTGGGGGGACAGTGTACCAAGAGACCCAGTACTTC
CASSSGGTVYQETQYF
>TRBJ1-3|NA|TRBV28|NA
TGTGCCAGCAGTGGTGATAGGGCGGGAAACACCATATATTTT
CASSGDRAGNTIYF
>TRBJ1-1|TRBD1|TRBV11-3|NA
TGTGCCAGCAGCTGGGGACAGGGGGGGTACGGAGGGAACACTGAAGCTTTCTTT
CASSWGQGGYGGNTEAFF
>TRBJ2-7|NA|TRBV7-3|NA
TGTGCCAGCACCCCGGGACGGACCCTATACGAGCAGTACTTC
CASTPGRTLYEQYF
>TRBJ1-5|NA|TRBV19|NA
TGTGCCAGTAGTATAAGAGGGACCAGCAATCAGCCCCAGCATTTT
CASSIRGTSNQPQHF
>TRBJ2-3|NA|TRBV6-6|NA
TGTGCCAGCAGCCTCCAGGCGAGTACAGATACGCAGTATTTT
CASSLQASTDTQYF
>TRBJ1-1|NA|TRBV5-1|NA
TGCGCCAGCAGCTTGGTCCCGACCAAAAACACTGAAGCTTTCTTT
CASSLVPTKNTEAFF
>TRBJ1-2|NA|TRBV12-3/TRBV12-4|NA
TGTGCCAGCAGCCAGGGTTATGGCTACACCTTC
CASSQGYGYTF
>TRBJ2-5|TRBD1|TRBV5-6|NA
TGTGCCAGCAGCCGCGGGACAGGGGGCGGGGAGACCCAGTACTTC
CASSRGTGGGETQYF
>TRBJ2-7|NA|TRBV11-2|once
TGTGCCAGCAGCCCTCCTCAGGGGCGCACCTACGAGCAGTACTTC
CASSPPQGRTYEQYF
>TRBJ1-5|NA|TRBV5-8|NA
TGTGCCAGCAGCTTTACCCCGGGACAATACCTATATAGCAATCAGCCCCAGCATTTT
CASSFTPGQYLYSNQPQHF
>TRBJ2-1|NA|TRBV4-1|NA
TGCGCCAGCAGCCAAGTGGGGGGAGCGACTGAGCAGTTCTTC
CASSQVGGATEQFF
>TRBJ2-3|NA|TRBV10-2|NA
TGCGCCAGCAGAAACGGGCTAGTATTAGATACGCAGTATTTT
CASRNGLVLDTQYF
>TRBJ1-2|NA|TRBV28|NA
TGTGCCAGCAGTCCGGGGGACGTAACGTATGGCTACACCTTC
CASSPGDVTYGYTF
>TRBJ2-2|NA|TRBV24-1|NA
TGTGCCACCAGTCTCGGCCAGAACACCGGGGAGCTGTTTTTT
CATSLGQNTGELFF
>TRBJ2-5|NA|TRBV15|NA
TGTGCCACCAGGACAGAAGAGACCCAGTACTTC
CATRTEETQYF
>TRBJ1-6|NA|TRBV30|NA
TGTGCCTGGAGCGATAATTCACCCCTCCACTTT
CAWSDNSPLHF
>TRBJ1-1|NA|TRBV3-1/TRBV3-2|NA
TGTGCCAGCAGCCCCCCCAGCCGGAACCCCCCTGAAGCTTTCTTT
CASSPPSRNPPEAFF
>TRBJ2-7|TRBD1|TRBV7-2|once
TGTGCCAGCAGCCCTCTTTTTGGGACAGGTACCATCGAGCAGTACTTC
CASSPLFGTGTIEQYF
>TRBJ2-5|NA|TRBV7-2|NA
TGTGCCAGCAGCCCACAAGGGGGGCAAGAGACCCAGTACTTC
CASSPQGGQETQYF
>TRBJ2-6|NA|TRBV3-1/TRBV3-2|NA
TGTGCCAGCAGCCAACGGACAACTGGGGCCAACGTCCTGACTTTC
CASSQRTTGANVLTF
>TRBJ2-1|NA|TRBV7-2|NA
TGTGCCAGCAGCTTAGGACAGGGAGGGAATGAGCAGTTCTTC
CASSLGQGGNEQFF
>TRBJ2-3|TRBD1|TRBV24-1|NA
TGTGCCACCAGTGATTTCGAGGGGGCATCAGATACGCAGTATTTT
CATSDFEGASDTQYF
>TRBJ1-2|NA|TRBV5-1|NA
TGCGCCAGCAGGGGGGACGTTGCCTATGGCTACACCTTC
CASRGDVAYGYTF
>TRBJ1-5|NA|TRBV4-2|NA
TGTGCCAGCAGCCTGAGGCGGTCTACTAGCAATCAGCCCCAGCATTTT
CASSLRRSTSNQPQHF
>TRBJ2-2|TRBD1|TRBV6-5|NA
TGTGCCAGCAGCCGACAGGGAGTGGGCACCGGGGAGCTGTTTTTT
CASSRQGVGTGELFF
>TRBJ1-2|NA|TRBV5-5|NA
TGTGCCAGCAGCTTAACGCTCAACTATGGCTACACCTTC
CASSLTLNYGYTF
>TRBJ1-2|NA|TRBV28|NA
TGTGCCAGCAGTTTCGGGGGCATCCCAGGCTACACCTTC
CASSFGGIPGYTF
>TRBJ2-7|NA|TRBV20-1|few
TGCAGTGCTAGGATAGGGTACGAGCAGTACTTC
CSARIGYEQYF
>TRBJ1-6|NA|TRBV9|NA
TGTGCCAGCAGCGTAGAGGATATGGGTGTCAATAATTCACCCCTCCACTTT
CASSVEDMGVNNSPLHF
>TRBJ1-6|TRBD1|TRBV4-1|NA
TGCGCCAGCAGCGGGACAGGGGGCTCCTATAATTCACCCCTCCACTTT
CASSGTGGSYNSPLHF
>TRBJ1-4|NA|TRBV7-2|NA
TGTGCCAGCAGCTTTCGGCAGGGGATCGCTGAAAAACTGTTTTTT
CASSFRQGIAEKLFF
>TRBJ1-1|TRBD1|TRBV27|NA
TGTGCCAGCAGTCCCTCCGGGACAGGGGGTACAGCTTTCTTT
CASSPSGTGGTAFF
>TRBJ2-1|TRBD1|TRBV7-6|NA
TGTGCCAGCAGCTCCCGACAGGGGAATGAGCAGTTCTTC
CASSSRQGNEQFF
>TRBJ2-5|TRBD2|TRBV12-5|NA
TGTGCTAGTGGTCCCGGTATGGGGGGGGGAGAAGAGACCCAGTACTTC
CASGPGMGGGEETQYF
>TRBJ1-1|TRBD1|TRBV18|NA
TGTGCCAGCTCACCACCTTCTTCCGGGACAGGGGTCACTGAAGCTTTCTTT
CASSPPSSGTGVTEAFF